The sequence of this T cell receptor (beta chain) was determined in a study of blood T cell repertoires in COVID-19 (dated by TCRdb to 2018 to 2020). About the full investigation: Collaborator samples came from the United States, Italy and Spain and covered acute and convalescent phases of COVID-19. The material from the prospective study consisted of cDNA or gDNA derived from T cells, B-cell-depleted T cells, or PBMCs. The dataset comprised deeply sampled blood TCRbeta repertoires from subjects exposed to, actively infected with, or recovered from COVID-19. The repertoires were released in a freely available public database intended as a resource for research on the immune response to SARS-CoV-2. Samples were obtained from the ongoing ImmuneRACE study (first 160 participants) and from 1,200 or so subjects provided by 6 global collaborators. The sample metadata nearly always contained a de-identified subject ID, COVID-19 status, age in years and sex. Where HLA class I and class II types were available, the types were taken from metadata supplied by the sample provider, not from assay-based typing.

V was cut back by 3 bases and J by 0 bases, leaving a gap of 7 bases between them. The germline V gene encodes CDR1 LNHDA and CDR2 SQIVND (reference sequence). Reading from cysteine to phenylalanine, the CDR3 counts 14 amino acids. Just the 42-base CDR3 DNA is kept, in frame starting at base 1. General study outcomes and caveats: The amount of clinical and demographic metadata varied by source and participant and was provided uncurated.

This clone was seen only once. Its antigen is currently not known. No much larger clone is present one base from it, and per-base qualities are unavailable. The collaborating institutions used their own protocols to collect whole blood in K2EDTA tubes. For TCRbeta analysis, collaborators shipped samples in one of three forms: frozen whole blood, isolated PBMCs, or DNA extracted from either of those sample types. The immunoSEQ Assay, a bias-controlled multiplex PCR, was used to amplify TCRbeta CDR3 regions from genomic DNA. In the paper's pipeline: The number of nucleated cells in each sample was estimated by amplification of reference gene primers within the assay. Sequence reads were collapsed and filtered to measure the absolute abundance of every unique TCRbeta CDR3 rearrangement. For each sample, productive Simpson clonality was calculated as the square root of Simpson's diversity index over productive rearrangements. TCRdb re-hosts the immuneACCESS table, in-frame sequences only. Its copies lack some clones; in the studies checked, an unresolved V gene accounts for under half of them, and the cause for the rest is not known. That table furnishes V, J and clone size, whereas the DNA furnished D and trimming. Counted in this sample were 270,000 or so clones; about nine tenths of them appeared once. The ten most abundant clones make up 2.5% to 3.5% of the sample.

This TCR derives from a woman in her 30s with active or convalescent COVID-19. The material sequenced was peripheral blood. The sequence links TRBV19 to TRBJ2-3, and the D gene may be TRBD2, 5 bases matching. The CDR3 protein sequence reads: CASSMRASTDTQYF. The nucleotide sequence reads TGTGCCAGTAGTATGAGGGCGAGCACAGATACGCAGTATTTT.